These 20 T cell receptor beta chains were all obtained from the same sample, sequenced in a study of blood T cell repertoires in COVID-19. The method was immunoSEQ multiplex PCR; TCRdb's version includes in-frame clones alone and lacks a portion of them. This repertoire shows some 260,000 clones, approximately 88% found once; its top ten account for just under 6.5%. The sample was peripheral blood. The source of these receptors is a woman in her twenties or thirties with COVID-19, enrolled during active disease.

The rearrangement joins TRBV3-1 (or the pseudogene TRBV3-2) to TRBJ1-2; 8 bases line up with TRBD1. J gave up 8 bases and V 1 base, and 9 bases lay outside the gene matches. The CDR3 is 15 residues long. The germline CDR1 and CDR2 sequences are LGHDT and YNNKEL (reference sequence). The CDR3 DNA follows: TGTGCCAGCAGCCAAGGCGAACAGGGGGTGAGGGGCTACACCTTC. It is translated as CASSQGEQGVRGYTF.

This clone appeared a single time. The genes are TRBV5-5 and TRBJ2-3; 11 nucleotides align to TRBD2. The CDR3 sequence is 17 residues long. Germline V gives CDR1 SGHKS, CDR2 YYEKEE (reference sequence). With V trimmed by 6 bases and J by 3 bases, 12 bases remained unmatched. This CDR3 is CASILSGRVILTDTQYF. The CDR3 DNA reads TGTGCCAGCATCCTTAGCGGGAGGGTCATCCTAACAGATACGCAGTATTTT.

The V call is TRBV27, the J call TRBJ1-5; 8 bases are a match to TRBD1. This CDR3 has 15 residues. The V segment lost 3 bases and the J segment 5 bases; nucleotides outside the gene matches: 6. Germline V gene data show CDR1 as MNHEY and CDR2 as SMNVEV (reference sequence). The CDR3 here is CASSFDGQGDQPQHF. Written as DNA, the CDR3 is TGTGCCAGCAGTTTCGATGGACAGGGCGATCAGCCCCAGCATTTT.

The chain recombines TRBV6-2 or TRBV6-3 with TRBJ2-7; tentative D call: TRBD2 (7 bases). The ends were cut back, 6 bases at V and 2 bases at J, with 17 bases in the middle. CDR3 length equals 15 residues. Per the germline V gene, CDR1 is MNHEY and CDR2 is SVGEGT. CDR3 in DNA: TGTGCCAGCAGCCGCAGCGGGACACCCACCTACGAGCAGTACGTC. Its protein is CASSRSGTPTYEQYV.

CDR3 sequence (DNA): TGTGCCAGCAGCTTAGGGTCTAGAGGGGAGACCCAGTACTTC. Its translation is CASSLGSRGETQYF. The gene calls are TRBV7-2 and TRBJ2-5; possible D gene TRBD2, 5 bases. Germline assignment: CDR1 SGHTA and CDR2 FQGNSA. V lost 1 base and J 5 bases, leaving 11 bases between the germline ends. The CDR3 runs to 14 residues.

The gene calls are TRBV3-1 (or the pseudogene TRBV3-2) and TRBJ2-7, with D possibly matching TRBD1 (5 bases). The CDR3 has 11 amino acids. Trimming left V 10 bases short and J 12 bases short, with 19 bases between. CDR1 and CDR2 from the germline V gene are LGHDT and YNNKEL (reference sequence). The CDR3 nucleotides read TGTGCCACCCACCCAGGGCAGTCCACGTACTTC. Amino acid sequence: CATHPGQSTYF.

The rearrangement joins TRBV29-1 to TRBJ1-2; D ambiguous. V was clipped by 4 bases and J by 4 bases, with 13 bases between them. The CDR3 loop spans 13 amino acids. The germline V gene encodes CDR1 SQVTM and CDR2 ANQGSEA. The CDR3 DNA is TGCAGCGTTGGTAGTCCTAGAGCCTATGGCTACACCTTC. The encoded protein is CSVGSPRAYGYTF.

The chain has TRBV4-3 and TRBJ1-1; TRBD1 might be the D (6 bases). The CDR3 runs to 13 residues. V shed 6 bases and J shed 1 base, with 9 bases lying between them. Germline V gene sequence: CDR1 LGHNA, CDR2 YSLEER. This CDR3 reads CASRVGQNTEAFF. The CDR3, as DNA: TGCGCCAGCAGAGTGGGACAGAACACTGAAGCTTTCTTT.

The genes are TRBV6-4 and TRBJ2-5; D not certain. The germline V and J ends were trimmed by 2 bases and 2 bases, with 15 bases remaining between them. Germline CDR1 and CDR2: MRHNA and SNTAGT. The CDR3 totals 16 residues. CDR3 residues: CASSDPRQLVQETQYF. CDR3 bases: TGTGCCAGCAGTGACCCTAGGCAGCTGGTACAAGAGACCCAGTACTTC.

The J gene is TRBJ2-1, the V gene TRBV5-1; 7 nucleotides align to TRBD1. CDR1 and CDR2 from the germline V gene are SGHRS and YFSETQ. The V and J ends lost 2 bases and 4 bases, in that order; junction bases with no gene match: 6. This CDR3 region has 15 residues. The CDR3 loop reads CASSFDGQEYNEQFF. DNA of the CDR3: TGCGCCAGCAGCTTCGACGGACAGGAATACAATGAGCAGTTCTTC.

The genes are TRBV6-5 and TRBJ2-1; 11 bases are shared with TRBD1. The CDR3 is 15 amino acids. V lost 6 bases and J lost 4; bases outside the gene matches: 5. The germline gives CDR1 MNHEY, CDR2 SVGAGI. The CDR3 nucleotides read TGTGCCAGCAGGGGGACAGGGGGAACATACAATGAGCAGTTCTTC. Its translation is CASRGTGGTYNEQFF.

The genes are TRBV12-3 or TRBV12-4 and TRBJ1-1; D remains unclear. The length of the CDR3 is 13 residues. V shed 6 bases and J shed 2 bases, with 10 bases lying between them. CDR3 sequence (DNA): TGTGCCAGCAGCCTCGAAACTAACACTGAAGCTTTCTTT. Translating gives CASSLETNTEAFF.

The chain employs TRBV15 and TRBJ2-3; perhaps TRBD1 as D (5 bases). The length of the CDR3 is 18 residues. V dropped 3 bases and J dropped 8 bases, with 27 bases sitting between them. Germline-derived CDR1 and CDR2 are LNHNV and YYDKDF (reference sequence). The CDR3 loop is CATSSSTSGAIGFGTQYF. The CDR3 DNA follows: TGTGCCACCAGCAGTTCCACCTCTGGGGCAATCGGGTTCGGTACGCAGTATTTT.

V and J are TRBV25-1 and TRBJ1-5, with 10 bases lining up with TRBD1. The junction had 6 bases not matched to a gene; V was cut back by 0 bases and J by 7 bases. The CDR3 is 16 amino acids. Germline V gene data show CDR1 as MGHDK and CDR2 as SYGVNS. Here the CDR3 DNA reads TGTGCCAGCAGTGAATACCGACAGGGGGCTTACCAGCCCCAGCATTTT. Residues: CASSEYRQGAYQPQHF. The entire variable domain, with the rest obtained from reference TRBV25-1 and TRBJ1-5, is as follows: EADIYQTPRYLVIGTGKKITLECSQTMGHDKMYWYQQDPGMELHLIHYSYGVNSTEKGDLSSESTVSRIRTEHFPLTLESARPSHTSQYLCASSEYRQGAYQPQHFGDGTRLSIL.

The genes are TRBV19 and TRBJ1-1; 8 nucleotides align to TRBD1. The J segment lost 4 bases and the V segment lost 5 bases, leaving 12 bases of the junction unmatched. Germline-derived CDR1 and CDR2 are LNHDA and SQIVND (reference sequence). The CDR3 totals 16 residues. In DNA form, the CDR3 reads TGTGCCAGTAGTCCACTCTTTACAGGGGGGGGCACTGAAGCTTTCTTT. This sequence encodes CASSPLFTGGGTEAFF.

This rearrangement joins TRBV29-1 to TRBJ1-2; 8 nucleotides agree with TRBD1. V gave up 6 bases and J gave up 0 bases; unmatched junction bases: 15. Germline assignment: CDR1 SQVTM and CDR2 ANQGSEA. The CDR3 has 17 amino acids. For the CDR3, the DNA is TGCAGCGTGCAGCGACAGGGGTACATAGGAGCTAACTATGGCTACACCTTC. Residues: CSVQRQGYIGANYGYTF. Full variable domain (remainder filled in from reference TRBV29-1 and TRBJ1-2): SAVISQKPSRDICQRGTSLTIQCQVDSQVTMMFWYRQQPGQSLTLIATANQGSEATYESGFVIDKFPISRPNLTFSTLTVSNMSPEDSSIYLCSVQRQGYIGANYGYTFGSGTRLTVV.

In this sample, this clone turned up once. The V gene is TRBV5-4, the J gene TRBJ1-4, with D unresolved. V lost 4 bases and J 6 bases, leaving 13 bases between the germline ends. The CDR3 extends over 14 amino acids. The germline gives CDR1 SGHNT, CDR2 YYREEE (reference sequence). CDR3 amino acids: CASSQRQSDEKLFF. CDR3 coding DNA: TGTGCCAGCAGCCAGAGGCAGTCGGATGAAAAACTGTTTTTT.

The V and J genes are TRBV5-1 and TRBJ2-7; D might be TRBD2 (5 bases). This CDR3 comprises 11 residues. Trimming took off 7 bases at V and 3 bases at J, with 8 bases between the two ends. Germline V lookup: CDR1 SGHRS, CDR2 YFSETQ. CDR3 in amino acids: CASDYSYEQYF. CDR3 sequence (DNA): TGCGCCAGCGACTACAGCTACGAGCAGTACTTC.

This chain joins TRBV7-8 and TRBJ1-4; D is perhaps TRBD1 (6 bases). Per the germline V gene, CDR1 is SGHVS and CDR2 is FQNEAQ. This CDR3 is 16 amino acids long. V was clipped by 2 bases and J by 4 bases, with 14 bases between them. CDR3 loop: CASSLFMTGFNEKLFF. CDR3 nucleotides: TGTGCCAGCAGCTTATTTATGACAGGCTTTAATGAAAAACTGTTTTTT.

This clone was observed once. The chain uses TRBV19 and TRBJ1-2; 10 bases are shared with TRBD1. With V trimmed by 11 bases and J by 4 bases, 10 bases remained unmatched. The CDR3 runs to 14 residues. CDR1 is LNHDA, CDR2 SQIVND, per germline (reference sequence). The CDR3 loop is CAFRNRDRGYGYTF. For the CDR3, the DNA is TGTGCCTTCCGGAACCGGGACAGGGGCTATGGCTACACCTTC.